Listed below are T cell receptor beta chains from one sample, sequenced in a study of blood T cell repertoires in COVID-19. Libraries were prepared by immunoSEQ multiplex PCR; TCRdb keeps only in-frame clonotypes and omits some of them. The data contain 150,000 to 200,000 clones, 60% to 80% of them seen just once; the ten biggest clones take up approximately 15%. The sequenced sample was peripheral blood. The receptors were sampled from a man aged 55 to 70 with active or convalescent COVID-19. Each CDR3 is given with its conserved first and last residue. D genes are given only for firm matches. Size values are once, few and many counts, or a class for expanded clones, and some rows have none.

abundance | j_gene | v_gene | d_gene | CDR3aa | CDR3nt
- | TRBJ1-1 | TRBV5-1 | - | CASSSQDRVTEAFF | TGCGCCAGCAGCTCACAGGATCGTGTGACTGAAGCTTTCTTT
- | TRBJ1-2 | TRBV19 | - | CASRVPTWGQDGYTF | TGTGCCAGCCGGGTTCCGACTTGGGGGCAGGATGGCTACACCTTC
- | TRBJ2-2 | TRBV11-3 | TRBD2 | CASSLVGTSGNTGELFF | TGTGCCAGCAGCTTAGTCGGGACTAGCGGTAACACCGGGGAGCTGTTTTTT
- | TRBJ2-4 | TRBV7-2 | - | CASSPQVGKNIQYF | TGTGCCAGCAGCCCACAGGTTGGCAAAAACATTCAGTACTTC
- | TRBJ1-2 | TRBV5-4 | - | CASSFGQFGYTF | TGTGCCAGCAGCTTCGGACAGTTCGGCTACACCTTC
- | TRBJ1-1 | TRBV12-5 | - | CASVMNTEAFF | TGTGCTTCCGTAATGAACACTGAAGCTTTCTTT
- | TRBJ2-5 | TRBV7-9 | TRBD1 | CASSSPGTGYRETQYF | TGTGCCAGCAGCTCCCCCGGGACAGGGTATAGAGAGACCCAGTACTTC
- | TRBJ1-1 | TRBV5-4 | - | CASSFSTASKGTEAFF | TGTGCCAGCAGCTTTTCGACAGCCTCCAAGGGCACTGAAGCTTTCTTT
- | TRBJ1-2 | TRBV27 | TRBD1 | CASRTGQAYGYTF | TGTGCCAGCAGAACAGGACAGGCCTATGGCTACACCTTC
- | TRBJ2-2 | TRBV6-5 | TRBD2 | CASMKGLAGTGELFF | TGTGCCAGCATGAAGGGACTAGCGGGGACCGGGGAGCTGTTTTTT
- | TRBJ1-3 | TRBV28 | - | CASSSRYGNTIYF | TGTGCCAGCAGTTCCCGCTACGGAAACACCATATATTTT
- | TRBJ2-3 | TRBV7-9 | - | CASSLGRDMGTDTQYF | TGTGCCAGCAGCTTAGGCCGGGACATGGGCACAGATACGCAGTATTTT
- | TRBJ2-7 | TRBV3-1/TRBV3-2 | - | CASRNPGDEQYF | TGTGCCAGCCGCAATCCCGGGGACGAGCAGTACTTC
- | TRBJ2-1 | TRBV24-1 | TRBD2 | CATSVGTSYNEQFF | TGTGCCACCAGTGTAGGGACTAGCTATAATGAGCAGTTCTTC
- | TRBJ2-1 | TRBV6-2/TRBV6-3 | TRBD2 | CASSYSSPLAGEYNEQFF | TGTGCCAGCAGTTACTCATCCCCCCTAGCGGGAGAGTACAATGAGCAGTTCTTC
- | TRBJ2-7 | TRBV7-6 | - | CASSPREDNSYEQYF | TGTGCCAGCAGCCCCAGGGAAGACAACTCCTACGAGCAGTACTTC
few | TRBJ1-2 | TRBV4-1 | - | CASSEVDSPNYGYTF | TGCGCCAGCAGCGAAGTTGACAGTCCTAACTATGGCTACACCTTC
- | TRBJ2-5 | TRBV28 | - | CASSLKAANQETQYF | TGTGCCAGCAGTTTAAAAGCGGCTAACCAAGAGACCCAGTACTTC
- | TRBJ1-1 | TRBV13 | TRBD1 | CASSDRGRTEAFF | TGTGCCAGCAGCGACAGGGGGAGGACTGAAGCTTTCTTT
- | TRBJ1-6 | TRBV6-2/TRBV6-3 | TRBD1 | CASSYSTTRGRRNSPLHF | TGTGCCAGCAGTTACTCGACGACCAGGGGGCGAAGGAATTCACCCCTCCACTTT
- | TRBJ1-1 | TRBV11-3 | - | CASSNGLFTEAFF | TGTGCCAGCAGCAACGGACTGTTCACTGAAGCTTTCTTT
- | TRBJ1-2 | TRBV28 | TRBD1 | CASSWTGSSYGYTF | TGTGCCAGCAGTTGGACAGGCTCGAGCTATGGCTACACCTTC
once | TRBJ1-6 | TRBV12-3/TRBV12-4 | - | CASSLAFNSPLHF | TGTGCCAGCAGTTTGGCTTTTAATTCACCCCTCCACTTT
- | TRBJ2-7 | TRBV9 | - | CASSSGGTEQYF | TGTGCCAGCTCTTCCGGGGGTACCGAGCAGTACTTC
few | TRBJ2-7 | TRBV7-2 | - | CASTRWLDFYEQYF | TGTGCCAGCACCCGTTGGCTAGATTTCTACGAGCAGTACTTC
once | TRBJ2-2 | TRBV14 | - | CASSQWPRGKVHTGELFF | TGTGCCAGCAGCCAATGGCCTAGGGGGAAGGTTCACACCGGGGAGCTGTTTTTT
- | TRBJ1-5 | TRBV19 | - | CATMGGDLSNQPQHF | TGTGCCACAATGGGAGGGGACCTAAGCAATCAGCCCCAGCATTTT
- | TRBJ2-3 | TRBV24-1 | TRBD2 | CATSDFGTSASTDTQYF | TGTGCCACCAGTGATTTTGGGACTAGCGCGAGCACAGATACGCAGTATTTT
few | TRBJ2-7 | TRBV4-3 | - | CASSRDKGYEQYF | TGCGCCAGCAGCCGGGACAAGGGCTACGAGCAGTACTTC
- | TRBJ2-1 | TRBV2 | TRBD2 | CASRTSGDNEQFF | TGTGCCAGTCGGACTAGCGGGGACAATGAGCAGTTCTTC
- | TRBJ1-3 | TRBV11-3 | - | CASSEGVTGGNTIYF | TGTGCCAGCAGCGAGGGGGTTACCGGTGGAAACACCATATATTTT
- | TRBJ2-1 | TRBV6-2/TRBV6-3 | TRBD2 | CASSYPEGGLAGVSYNEQFF | TGTGCCAGCAGTTACCCCGAAGGGGGACTAGCGGGAGTTTCCTACAATGAGCAGTTCTTC
few | TRBJ1-1 | TRBV7-9 | - | CASSMTSVVSEAFF | TGTGCCAGCAGCATGACGAGCGTGGTGTCTGAAGCTTTCTTT
- | TRBJ2-5 | TRBV5-1 | - | CASSRIGPGETQYF | TGCGCCAGCAGCCGCATCGGCCCAGGGGAGACCCAGTACTTC
once | TRBJ1-2 | TRBV30 | - | CARRGGVGYTF | TGTGCCCGGAGGGGGGGGGTAGGCTACACCTTC
- | TRBJ2-7 | TRBV7-3 | - | CASSLRPGGVDEQYF | TGTGCCAGCAGCTTAAGACCTGGAGGGGTTGACGAGCAGTACTTC
- | TRBJ1-3 | TRBV4-3 | - | CASSLEPGNTIYF | TGCGCCAGCAGCCTTGAGCCTGGAAACACCATATATTTT
- | TRBJ2-5 | TRBV19 | - | CASRDSRSEAQYF | TGTGCCAGCCGTGACTCGAGATCCGAGGCCCAGTACTTC
- | TRBJ2-2 | TRBV9 | - | CASSVVTDSGELFF | TGTGCCAGCAGCGTAGTCACAGATTCCGGGGAGCTGTTTTTT
- | TRBJ2-7 | TRBV18 | - | CASSQSSYEQYF | TGTGCCAGCTCACAGAGCTCCTACGAGCAGTACTTC
- | TRBJ2-7 | TRBV29-1 | - | CSGLMNYEQYF | TGCAGCGGTCTAATGAACTACGAGCAGTACTTC
once | TRBJ2-5 | TRBV29-1 | TRBD2 | CSVVGLEETQYF | TGCAGCGTTGTGGGACTAGAAGAGACCCAGTACTTC
- | TRBJ2-5 | TRBV20-1 | TRBD2 | CSASAPSGRQETQYF | TGCAGTGCTAGTGCTCCTAGCGGGAGACAAGAGACCCAGTACTTC